Given below is one TCR beta chain in context. The sample is drawn from a study of blood T cell repertoires in COVID-19. The method was immunoSEQ multiplex PCR; TCRdb's version includes in-frame clones alone and lacks a portion of them. The data contain under 150,000 clones, almost 80% of them singletons. The receptor comes from a woman between 45 and 65 years old who had recovered from COVID-19. Material: PBMCs or T cells enriched from blood (not recorded which).

CDR3: CASSLYRVSPQYF. CDR3 in DNA: TGTGCCAGCAGTTTATATCGCGTCTCTCCGCAGTATTTT. The chain has TRBV28 and TRBJ2-3; no clear D. V lost 1 base and J lost 10, with 12 bases in between. There are 13 residues in the CDR3. Germline values: CDR1 MDHEN, CDR2 SYDVKM.